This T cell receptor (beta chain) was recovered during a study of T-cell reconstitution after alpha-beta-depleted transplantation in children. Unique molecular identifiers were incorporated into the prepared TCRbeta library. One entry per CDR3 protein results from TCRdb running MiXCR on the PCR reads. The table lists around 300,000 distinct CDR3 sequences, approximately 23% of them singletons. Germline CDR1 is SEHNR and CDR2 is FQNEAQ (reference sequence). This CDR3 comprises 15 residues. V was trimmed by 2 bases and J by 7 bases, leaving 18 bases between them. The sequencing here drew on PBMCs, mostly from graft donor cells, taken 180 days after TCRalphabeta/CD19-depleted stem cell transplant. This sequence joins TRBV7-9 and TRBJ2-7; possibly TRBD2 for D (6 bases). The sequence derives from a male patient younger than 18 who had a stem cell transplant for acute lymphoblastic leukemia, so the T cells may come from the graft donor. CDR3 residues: CASSLRPTRDSEQYF. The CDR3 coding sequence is TGTGCCAGCAGCTTACGCCCAACCCGGGACTCTGAGCAGTACTTC.